This record concerns one T cell receptor beta chain sequence. The antigen remains unidentified. The data derive from a study of T cells expressing NK-cell markers. Study-wide context: HCMV seropositivity characterized most of the eight sequenced donors, and seronegativity one.

A 5'RACE template switching approach incorporating UMIs was used to make TCR beta cDNA. Using the 5' RACE reads, TCRdb records one entry per CDR3 protein without DNA. The table for this sample gives roughly 390,000 distinct CDR3 sequences. This CDR3 contains 19 residues. CDR1 KGHDR and CDR2 SFDVKD come from the germline V gene. Study-level points and caveats: Questions lingered over whether expanded NKG2C+ T cell clones were HCMV-specific.

The receptor was isolated from a woman in her 50s in good health. The sequenced sample consisted of blood T cells: a sorted CD56 or NKG2C T cell subset, CD4+ or CD8+ T cells, or bulk PBMC T cells (not recorded which). The J gene is TRBJ2-2, the V gene TRBV24-1; TCRdb calls TRBD2, which cannot be checked without DNA. This CDR3 is CATSDNSISGGANTGELFF.